This T cell receptor beta chain comes out of a study of blood T cell repertoires in COVID-19. Study context: Both acute and convalescent COVID-19 samples were obtained from the United States, Italy and Spain.

As originally analysed: Estimation of nucleated cell counts was performed using reference gene primer amplification. Produced via immunoSEQ multiplex PCR; TCRdb's table is partial and in-frame only. The V and J calls and clone size come from that table; D and trimming were worked out from the DNA. This table holds over 120,000 clones, around 82% found once. Trimming pared 0 bases from V and 2 bases from J, leaving 16 bases between. CDR3 size: 17 residues. Germline assignment: CDR1 LNHDA and CDR2 SQIVND (reference sequence). The receptor was isolated from a woman aged 55-69 years with acute or convalescent COVID-19. This chain links TRBV19 with TRBJ1-2; TRBD1 is a possible D gene (5 bases). The specimen sequenced was peripheral blood. CDR3 amino acids: CASSIDAIREGNYGYTF. CDR3 coding DNA: TGTGCCAGTAGTATAGATGCAATCAGGGAAGGGAACTATGGCTACACCTTC.